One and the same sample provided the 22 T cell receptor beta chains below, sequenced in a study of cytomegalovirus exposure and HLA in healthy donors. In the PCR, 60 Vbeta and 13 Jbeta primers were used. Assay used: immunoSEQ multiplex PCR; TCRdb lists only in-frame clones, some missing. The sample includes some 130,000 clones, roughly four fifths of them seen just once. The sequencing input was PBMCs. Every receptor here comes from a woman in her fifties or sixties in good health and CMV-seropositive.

The CDR3 region has the DNA TGTGCCAGCAGCTTTGCGTTGCGCTCTGGAAACACCATATATTTT. Translation: CASSFALRSGNTIYF. The V gene is TRBV7-9, the J gene TRBJ1-3; D call uncertain. V shed 3 bases and J shed 0 bases, with 9 bases lying between them. The CDR3 length is 15 residues. Germline V gene lookup returns CDR1 SEHNR and CDR2 FQNEAQ (reference sequence).

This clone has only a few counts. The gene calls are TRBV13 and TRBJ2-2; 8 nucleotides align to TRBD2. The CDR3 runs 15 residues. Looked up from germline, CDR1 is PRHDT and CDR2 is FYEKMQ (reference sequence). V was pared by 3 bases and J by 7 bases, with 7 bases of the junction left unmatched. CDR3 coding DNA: TGTGCCAGCAGCTTCTACGGGGGGGCCGTCGGGGAGCTGTTTTTT. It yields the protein CASSFYGGAVGELFF.

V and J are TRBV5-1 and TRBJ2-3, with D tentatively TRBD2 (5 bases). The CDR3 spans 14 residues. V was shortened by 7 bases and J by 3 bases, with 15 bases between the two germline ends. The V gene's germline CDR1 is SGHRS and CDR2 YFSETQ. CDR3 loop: CASASRGGTDTQYF. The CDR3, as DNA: TGCGCCAGCGCGTCACGGGGTGGAACAGATACGCAGTATTTT.

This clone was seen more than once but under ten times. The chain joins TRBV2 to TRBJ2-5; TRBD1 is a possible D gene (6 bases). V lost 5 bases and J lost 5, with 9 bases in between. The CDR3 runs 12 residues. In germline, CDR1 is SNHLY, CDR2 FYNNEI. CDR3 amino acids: CASSLGAETQYF. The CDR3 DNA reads TGTGCCAGCAGTCTGGGGGCGGAGACCCAGTACTTC.

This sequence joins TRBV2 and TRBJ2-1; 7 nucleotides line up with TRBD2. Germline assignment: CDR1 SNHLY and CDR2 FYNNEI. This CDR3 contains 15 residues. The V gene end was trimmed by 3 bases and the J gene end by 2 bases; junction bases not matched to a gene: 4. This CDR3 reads CASSDQAGTYNEQFF. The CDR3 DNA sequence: TGTGCCAGCAGTGATCAAGCGGGGACCTACAATGAGCAGTTCTTC. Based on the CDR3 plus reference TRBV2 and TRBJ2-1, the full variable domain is EPEVTQTPSHQVTQMGQEVILRCVPISNHLYFYWYRQILGQKVEFLVSFYNNEISEKSEIFDDQFSVERPDGSNFTLKIRSTKLEDSAMYFCASSDQAGTYNEQFFGPGTRLTVL.

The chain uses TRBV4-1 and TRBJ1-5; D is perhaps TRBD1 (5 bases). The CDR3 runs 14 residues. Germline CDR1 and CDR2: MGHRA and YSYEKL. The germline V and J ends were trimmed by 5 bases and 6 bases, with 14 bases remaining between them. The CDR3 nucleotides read TGCGCCAGCAGCTACCAGGGAATACTTCAGCCCCAGCATTTT. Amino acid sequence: CASSYQGILQPQHF.

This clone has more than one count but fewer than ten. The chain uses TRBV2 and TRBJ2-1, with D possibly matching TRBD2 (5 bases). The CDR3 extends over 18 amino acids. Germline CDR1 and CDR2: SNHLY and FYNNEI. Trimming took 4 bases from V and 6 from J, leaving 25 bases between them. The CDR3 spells CASSGYGGSGFIINEQFF. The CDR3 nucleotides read TGTGCCAGCAGTGGGTATGGTGGGTCGGGATTCATAATCAATGAGCAGTTCTTC.

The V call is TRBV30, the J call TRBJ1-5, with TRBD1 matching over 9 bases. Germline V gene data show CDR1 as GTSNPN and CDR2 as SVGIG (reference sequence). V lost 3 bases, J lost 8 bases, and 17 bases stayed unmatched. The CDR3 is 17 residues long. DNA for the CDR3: TGTGCCTGGAGCTCCTCCGTACTAGGGGGACAGGGTGAGCCCCAGCATTTT. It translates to CAWSSSVLGGQGEPQHF. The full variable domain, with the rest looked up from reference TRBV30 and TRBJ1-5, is SQTIHQWPATLVQPVGSPLSLECTVEGTSNPNLYWYRQAAGRGLQLLFYSVGIGQISSEVPQNLSASRPQDRQFILSSKKLLLSDSGFYLCAWSSSVLGGQGEPQHFGDGTRLSIL.

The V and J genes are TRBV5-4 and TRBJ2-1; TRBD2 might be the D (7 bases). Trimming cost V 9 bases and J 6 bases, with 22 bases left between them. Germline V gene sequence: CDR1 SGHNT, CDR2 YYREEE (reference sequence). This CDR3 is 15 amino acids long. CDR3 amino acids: CATTLGGVARNEQFF. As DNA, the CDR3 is TGTGCCACCACTCTAGGGGGGGTAGCGCGCAATGAGCAGTTCTTC. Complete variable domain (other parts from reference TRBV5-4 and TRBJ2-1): ETGVTQSPTHLIKTRGQQVTLRCSSQSGHNTVSWYQQALGQGPQFIFQYYREEENGRGNFPPRFSGLQFPNYSSELNVNALELDDSALYLCATTLGGVARNEQFFGPGTRLTVL.

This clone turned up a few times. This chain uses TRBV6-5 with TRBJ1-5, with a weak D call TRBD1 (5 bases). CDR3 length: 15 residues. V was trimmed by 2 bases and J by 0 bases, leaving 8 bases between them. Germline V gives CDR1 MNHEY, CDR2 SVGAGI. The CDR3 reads CASSYGANSNQPQHF. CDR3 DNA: TGTGCCAGCAGTTACGGGGCCAATAGCAATCAGCCCCAGCATTTT.

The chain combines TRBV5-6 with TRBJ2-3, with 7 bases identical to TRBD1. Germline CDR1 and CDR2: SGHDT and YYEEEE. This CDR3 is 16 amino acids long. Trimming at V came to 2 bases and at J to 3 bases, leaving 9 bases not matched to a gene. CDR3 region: CASSFWTGVGTDTQYF. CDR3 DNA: TGTGCCAGCAGCTTCTGGACAGGTGTCGGAACAGATACGCAGTATTTT.

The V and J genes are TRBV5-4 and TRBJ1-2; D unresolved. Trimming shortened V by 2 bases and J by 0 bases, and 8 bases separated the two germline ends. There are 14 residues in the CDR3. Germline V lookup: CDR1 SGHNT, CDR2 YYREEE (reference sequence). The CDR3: CASSLPGSNYGYTF. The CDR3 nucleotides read TGTGCCAGCAGCTTACCGGGTTCTAACTATGGCTACACCTTC.

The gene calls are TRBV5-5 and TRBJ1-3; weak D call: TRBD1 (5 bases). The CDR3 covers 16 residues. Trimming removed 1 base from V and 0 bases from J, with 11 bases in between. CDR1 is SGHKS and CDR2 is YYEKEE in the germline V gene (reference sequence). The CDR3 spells CASSLLQASSGNTIYF. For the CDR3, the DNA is TGTGCCAGCAGCTTGTTACAGGCCTCCTCTGGAAACACCATATATTTT.

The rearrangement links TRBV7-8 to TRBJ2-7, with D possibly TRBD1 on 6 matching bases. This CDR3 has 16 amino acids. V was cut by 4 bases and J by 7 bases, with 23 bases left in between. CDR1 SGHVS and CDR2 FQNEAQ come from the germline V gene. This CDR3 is CASSSSDYRVGGEQYF. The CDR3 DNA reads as TGTGCCAGCAGCTCGTCAGATTACAGGGTGGGCGGGGAGCAGTACTTC.

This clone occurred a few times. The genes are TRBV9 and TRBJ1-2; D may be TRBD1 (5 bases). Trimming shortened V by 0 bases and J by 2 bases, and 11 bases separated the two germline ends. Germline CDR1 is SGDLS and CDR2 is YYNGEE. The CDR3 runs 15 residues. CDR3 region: CASSVATGGNYGYTF. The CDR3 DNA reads TGTGCCAGCAGCGTAGCTACCGGGGGAAACTATGGCTACACCTTC.

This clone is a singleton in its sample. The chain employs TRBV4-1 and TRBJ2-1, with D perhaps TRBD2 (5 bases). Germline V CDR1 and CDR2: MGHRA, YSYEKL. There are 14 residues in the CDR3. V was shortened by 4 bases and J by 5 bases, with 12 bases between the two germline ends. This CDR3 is CASSRSDFDNEQFF. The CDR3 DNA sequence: TGCGCCAGCAGCCGATCGGACTTTGACAATGAGCAGTTCTTC.

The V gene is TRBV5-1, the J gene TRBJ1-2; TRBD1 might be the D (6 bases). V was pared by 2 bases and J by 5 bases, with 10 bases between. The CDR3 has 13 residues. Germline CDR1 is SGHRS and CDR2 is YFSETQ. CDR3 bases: TGCGCCAGCAGCTTAGGGGGATTTTATGGCTACACCTTC. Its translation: CASSLGGFYGYTF.

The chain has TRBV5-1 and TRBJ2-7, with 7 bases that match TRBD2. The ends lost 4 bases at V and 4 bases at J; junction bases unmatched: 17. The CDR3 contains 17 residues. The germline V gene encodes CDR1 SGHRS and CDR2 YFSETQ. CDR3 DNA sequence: TGCGCCAGCAGCAGCTGGGGGGGAGTTTTTGGGGAATACGAGCAGTACTTC. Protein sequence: CASSSWGGVFGEYEQYF.

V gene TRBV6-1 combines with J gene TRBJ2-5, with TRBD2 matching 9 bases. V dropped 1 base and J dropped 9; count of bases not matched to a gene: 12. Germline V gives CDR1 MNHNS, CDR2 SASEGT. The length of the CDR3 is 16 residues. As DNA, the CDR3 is TGTGCCAGCAGTGAAGTGCGAGGACTAGCGAAGAAGGCCCAGTACTTC. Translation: CASSEVRGLAKKAQYF.

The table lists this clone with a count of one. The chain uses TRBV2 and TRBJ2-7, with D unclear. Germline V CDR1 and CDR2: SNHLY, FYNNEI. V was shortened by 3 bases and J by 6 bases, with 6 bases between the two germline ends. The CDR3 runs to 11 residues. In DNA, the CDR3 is TGTGCCAGCAGTGACCCCCGCGAGCAGTACTTC. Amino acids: CASSDPREQYF.

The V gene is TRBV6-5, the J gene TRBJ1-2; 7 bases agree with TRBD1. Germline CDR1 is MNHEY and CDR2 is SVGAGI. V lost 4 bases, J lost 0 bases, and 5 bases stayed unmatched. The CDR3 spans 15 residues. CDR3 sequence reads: CASSFYRGANYGYTF. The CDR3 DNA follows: TGTGCCAGCAGTTTCTACAGGGGTGCTAACTATGGCTACACCTTC.

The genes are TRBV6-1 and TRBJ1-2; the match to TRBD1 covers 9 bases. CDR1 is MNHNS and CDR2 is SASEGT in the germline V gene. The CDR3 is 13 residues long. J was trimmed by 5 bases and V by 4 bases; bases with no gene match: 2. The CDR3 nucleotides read TGTGCCAGCAGTGGACAGGGGGTATATGGCTACACCTTC. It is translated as CASSGQGVYGYTF.